This T cell receptor beta chain was recorded in a study of blood T cell repertoires in COVID-19. Looking at the study overall: From the United States, Italy and Spain came samples of acute and convalescent COVID-19. In each case, the material was cDNA or gDNA derived from T cells, B-cell-depleted T cells, or PBMCs.

The V end was cut by 2 bases, the J end by 8 bases, with 15 bases between. Germline CDR1 is GTSNPN and CDR2 is SVGIG (reference sequence). The CDR3 spans 13 residues. Original processing notes: Using reference gene primer amplification, nucleated cell counts were estimated. Generated by immunoSEQ multiplex PCR, the TCRdb table keeps only in-frame clones and is missing some. The V and J calls and the clone size are those of that table, but D and trimming were determined from the DNA. The sample lists a few hundred thousand clones; 80% to 90% were seen once. The sample consisted of peripheral blood. This rearrangement joins TRBV30 to TRBJ1-2; D is possibly TRBD1 (5 bases). The receptor was isolated from a man between 40 and 49 years old with acute or convalescent COVID-19. CDR3 DNA sequence: TGTGCCTGGAGTCCCCGGGGGGACGGGGGCTACACCTTC. Protein: CAWSPRGDGGYTF.